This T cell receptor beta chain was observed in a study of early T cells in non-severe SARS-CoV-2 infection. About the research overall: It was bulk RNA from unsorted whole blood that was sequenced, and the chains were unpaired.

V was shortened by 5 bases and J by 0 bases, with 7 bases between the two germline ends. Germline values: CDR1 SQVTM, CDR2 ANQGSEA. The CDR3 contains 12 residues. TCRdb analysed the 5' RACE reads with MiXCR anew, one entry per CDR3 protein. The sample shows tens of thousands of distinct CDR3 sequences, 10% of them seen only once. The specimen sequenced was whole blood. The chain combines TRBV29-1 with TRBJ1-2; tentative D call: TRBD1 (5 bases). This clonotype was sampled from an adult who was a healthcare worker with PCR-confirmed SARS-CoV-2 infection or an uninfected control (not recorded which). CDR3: CSVQGANYGYTF. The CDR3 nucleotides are TGCAGCGTTCAGGGAGCTAACTATGGCTACACCTTC.